Reported below is one T cell receptor (beta chain). Its target is not known. The data are from a study of human T cells and chemical hapten exposure. Overall study: Small differences in pooled library volume mainly drove the variation in TCR yields per sample.

Total RNA was isolated from whole blood that had not been fractionated. Study-level findings and limits: Those TCRs sitting above 1 in 1000 frequency stayed the same with DPC sensitization.

TCRdb used MiXCR to reprocess the 5' RACE reads, holding one entry per CDR3 protein. Of 65,000 to 90,000 distinct CDR3 sequences listed, roughly 15% are singletons. The V gene lost 5 bases and the J gene lost 10 bases, with 12 bases spanning the gap. The CDR3 consists of 12 residues. Per the germline V gene, CDR1 is SNHLY and CDR2 is FYNNEI. The sequence derives from a female donor in good health. V and J are TRBV2 and TRBJ2-1; D unresolved. CDR3 DNA sequence: TGTGCCAGCAGTCGGTCGGGCGGCGAGCAGTTCTTC. Residues: CASSRSGGEQFF.